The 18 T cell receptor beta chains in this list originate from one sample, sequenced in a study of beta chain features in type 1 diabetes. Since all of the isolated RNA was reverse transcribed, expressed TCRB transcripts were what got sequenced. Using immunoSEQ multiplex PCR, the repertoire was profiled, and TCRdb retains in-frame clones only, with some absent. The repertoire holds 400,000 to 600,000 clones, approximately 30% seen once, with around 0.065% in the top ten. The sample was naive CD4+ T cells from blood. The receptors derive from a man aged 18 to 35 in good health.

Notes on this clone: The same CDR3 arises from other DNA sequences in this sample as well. In nucleotides, the CDR3 is TGTGCCAGCAGCGTAGAGGGCGGTAACACCGGGGAGCTGTTTTTT. Translation: CASSVEGGNTGELFF. The chain joins TRBV9 to TRBJ2-2; D call uncertain. V was cut by 0 bases and J by 2 bases, with 8 bases left in between. The CDR3 covers 15 residues. Germline V CDR1 and CDR2: SGDLS, YYNGEE.

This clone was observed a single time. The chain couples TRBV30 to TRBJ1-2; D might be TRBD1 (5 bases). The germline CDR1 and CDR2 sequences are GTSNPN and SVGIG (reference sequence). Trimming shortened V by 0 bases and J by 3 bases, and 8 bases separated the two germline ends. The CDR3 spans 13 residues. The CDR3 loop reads CAWSVEGDYGYTF. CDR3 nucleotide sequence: TGTGCCTGGAGTGTAGAAGGGGACTATGGCTACACCTTC.

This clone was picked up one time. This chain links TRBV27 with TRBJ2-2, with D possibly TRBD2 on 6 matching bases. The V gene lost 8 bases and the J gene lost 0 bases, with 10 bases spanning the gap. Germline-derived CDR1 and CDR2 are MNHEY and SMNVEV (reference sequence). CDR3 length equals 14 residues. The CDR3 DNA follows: TGTGCCAGCGGCGAGCGGGCGAACACCGGGGAGCTGTTTTTT. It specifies CASGERANTGELFF.

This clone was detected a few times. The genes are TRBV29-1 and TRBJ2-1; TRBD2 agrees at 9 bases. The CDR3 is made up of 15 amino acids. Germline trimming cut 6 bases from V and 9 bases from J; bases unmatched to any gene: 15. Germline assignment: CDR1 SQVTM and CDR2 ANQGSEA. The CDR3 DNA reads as TGCAGCGTGGACCGAGTAGCGGGAGTACGCGCTGAGCAGTTCTTC. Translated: CSVDRVAGVRAEQFF.

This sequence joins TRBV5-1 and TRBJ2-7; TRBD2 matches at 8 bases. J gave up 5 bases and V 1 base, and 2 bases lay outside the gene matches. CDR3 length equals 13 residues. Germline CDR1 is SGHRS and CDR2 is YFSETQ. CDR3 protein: CASSLSGSNEQYF. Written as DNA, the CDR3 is TGCGCCAGCAGCTTGAGCGGGAGCAACGAGCAGTACTTC. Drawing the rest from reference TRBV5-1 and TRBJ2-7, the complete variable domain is KAGVTQTPRYLIKTRGQQVTLSCSPISGHRSVSWYQQTPGQGLQFLFEYFSETQRNKGNFPGRFSGRQFSNSRSEMNVSTLELGDSALYLCASSLSGSNEQYFGPGTRLTVT.

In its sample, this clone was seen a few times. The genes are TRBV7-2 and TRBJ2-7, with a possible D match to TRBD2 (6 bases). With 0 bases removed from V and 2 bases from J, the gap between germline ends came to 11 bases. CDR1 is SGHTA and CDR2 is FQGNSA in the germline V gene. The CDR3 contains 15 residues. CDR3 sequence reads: CASSLAGTPAYEQYF. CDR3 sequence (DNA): TGTGCCAGCAGCTTAGCCGGGACTCCCGCCTACGAGCAGTACTTC.

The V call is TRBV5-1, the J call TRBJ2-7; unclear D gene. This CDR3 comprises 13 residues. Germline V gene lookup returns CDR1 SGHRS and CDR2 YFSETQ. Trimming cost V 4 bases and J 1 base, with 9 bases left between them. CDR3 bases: TGCGCCAGCAGCGCGACTGATTCCTACGAGCAGTACTTC. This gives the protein CASSATDSYEQYF.

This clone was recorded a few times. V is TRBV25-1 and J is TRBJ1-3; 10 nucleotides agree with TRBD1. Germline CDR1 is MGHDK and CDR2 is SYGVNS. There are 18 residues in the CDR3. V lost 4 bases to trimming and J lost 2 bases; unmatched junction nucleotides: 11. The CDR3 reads CASSVSGQGVGAGNTIYF. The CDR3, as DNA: TGTGCCAGCAGTGTGTCAGGACAGGGGGTCGGAGCTGGAAACACCATATATTTT.

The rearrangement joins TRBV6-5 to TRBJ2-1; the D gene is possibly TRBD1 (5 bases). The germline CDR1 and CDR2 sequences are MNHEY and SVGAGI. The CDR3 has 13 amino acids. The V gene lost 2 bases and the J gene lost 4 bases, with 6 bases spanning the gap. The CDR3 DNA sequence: TGTGCCAGCAGTTACAGACAGTACAATGAGCAGTTCTTC. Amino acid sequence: CASSYRQYNEQFF.

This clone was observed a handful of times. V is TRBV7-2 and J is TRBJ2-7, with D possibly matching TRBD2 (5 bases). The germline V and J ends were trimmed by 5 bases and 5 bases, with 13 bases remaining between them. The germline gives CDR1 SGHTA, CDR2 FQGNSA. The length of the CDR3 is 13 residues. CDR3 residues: CASSARGVDEQYF. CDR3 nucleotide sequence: TGTGCCAGCAGCGCTCGGGGAGTGGACGAGCAGTACTTC.

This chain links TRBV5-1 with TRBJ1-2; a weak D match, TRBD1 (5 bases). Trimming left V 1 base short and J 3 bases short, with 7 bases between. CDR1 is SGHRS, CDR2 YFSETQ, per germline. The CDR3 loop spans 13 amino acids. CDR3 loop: CASSLQGDYGYTF. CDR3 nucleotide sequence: TGCGCCAGCAGCTTGCAGGGTGACTATGGCTACACCTTC. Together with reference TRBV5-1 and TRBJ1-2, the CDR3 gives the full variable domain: KAGVTQTPRYLIKTRGQQVTLSCSPISGHRSVSWYQQTPGQGLQFLFEYFSETQRNKGNFPGRFSGRQFSNSRSEMNVSTLELGDSALYLCASSLQGDYGYTFGSGTRLTVV.

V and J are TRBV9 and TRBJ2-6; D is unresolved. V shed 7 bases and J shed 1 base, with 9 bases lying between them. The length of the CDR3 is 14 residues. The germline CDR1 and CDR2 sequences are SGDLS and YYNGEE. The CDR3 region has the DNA TGTGCCAGCGGCCAAGATTCTGGGGCCAACGTCCTGACTTTC. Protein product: CASGQDSGANVLTF.

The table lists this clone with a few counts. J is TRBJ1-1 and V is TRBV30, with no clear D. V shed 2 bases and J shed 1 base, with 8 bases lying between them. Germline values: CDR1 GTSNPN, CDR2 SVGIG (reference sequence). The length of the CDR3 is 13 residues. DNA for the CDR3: TGTGCCTGGAGTCTCCGGGAGAACACTGAAGCTTTCTTT. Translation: CAWSLRENTEAFF.

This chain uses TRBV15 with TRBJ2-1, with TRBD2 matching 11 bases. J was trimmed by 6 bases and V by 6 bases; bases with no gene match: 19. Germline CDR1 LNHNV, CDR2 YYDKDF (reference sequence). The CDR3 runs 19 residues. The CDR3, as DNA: TGTGCCACCAGTGCCCTTTCCGGGACTAGCGGTTCAGGATCCAATGAGCAGTTCTTC. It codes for CATSALSGTSGSGSNEQFF.

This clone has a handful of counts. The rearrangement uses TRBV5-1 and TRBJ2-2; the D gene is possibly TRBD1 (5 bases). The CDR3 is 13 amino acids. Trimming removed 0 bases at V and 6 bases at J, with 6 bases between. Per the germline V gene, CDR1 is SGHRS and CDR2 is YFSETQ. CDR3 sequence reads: CASSLDRPGELFF. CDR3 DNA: TGCGCCAGCAGCTTGGACAGGCCCGGGGAGCTGTTTTTT.

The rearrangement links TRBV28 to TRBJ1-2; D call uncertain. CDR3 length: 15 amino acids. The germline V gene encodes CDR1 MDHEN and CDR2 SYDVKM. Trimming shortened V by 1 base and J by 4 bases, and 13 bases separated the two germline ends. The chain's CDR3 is CASSLLYPSGYGYTF. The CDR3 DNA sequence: TGTGCCAGCAGTTTATTATACCCCTCTGGCTATGGCTACACCTTC.

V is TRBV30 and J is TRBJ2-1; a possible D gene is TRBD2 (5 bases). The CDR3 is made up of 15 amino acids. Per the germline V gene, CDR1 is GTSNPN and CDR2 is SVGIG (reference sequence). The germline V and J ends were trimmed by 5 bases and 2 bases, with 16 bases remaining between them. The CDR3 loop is CAWRRQAATYNEQFF. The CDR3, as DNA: TGTGCCTGGCGTCGACAAGCGGCAACCTACAATGAGCAGTTCTTC.

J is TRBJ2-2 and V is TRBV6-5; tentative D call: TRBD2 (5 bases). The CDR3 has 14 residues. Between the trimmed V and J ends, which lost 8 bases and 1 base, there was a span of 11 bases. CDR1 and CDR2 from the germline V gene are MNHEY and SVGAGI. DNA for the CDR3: TGTGCCAGCCTCCTTGCGGGGAACACCGGGGAGCTGTTTTTT. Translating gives CASLLAGNTGELFF.